This T cell receptor beta chain was recovered during a study of T cells in Graves' hyperthyroidism and ophthalmopathy. RNA transcripts served as the template for amplifying TCR beta CDR3 regions. TCR CDR3 underwent first-round RT-PCR with the HTBI primer set. TCRdb passed the multiplex PCR reads through MiXCR, listing each CDR3 protein once. The table lists approximately 630,000 distinct CDR3 sequences, 15% to 20% of them singletons, with 3.5% to 4% in the top ten. Hyperthyroidism was newly diagnosed in patients aged 18 to 65 (duration under 2 months). This clonotype was observed at least ten times. CDR1 LGHNT and CDR2 FRNRAP come from the germline V gene. The CDR3 is made up of 11 amino acids. The ends were cut back, 3 bases at V and 2 bases at J, with 2 bases in the middle.

The chain combines TRBV12-5 with TRBJ2-7; D ambiguous. This receptor was identified in a young woman with Graves' hyperthyroidism. Source material: blood. This chain's CDR3 is CASGFPYEQYF. Written as DNA, the CDR3 is TGTGCTAGTGGTTTCCCCTACGAGCAGTACTTC.